The rows below give T cell receptor beta chains drawn from one sample of a study of T cells after posttransplantation cyclophosphamide. The protocol was immunoSEQ multiplex PCR, while the TCRdb copy is restricted to in-frame clones and leaves out a portion. The sample carries 25,000 to 40,000 clones, about 91% recorded once. Sequencing was performed on naive CD4+ T cells sorted from blood. These receptors all come from a man aged 25 to 40 in good health and a related stem cell transplant donor. Both conserved end residues are part of each CDR3. D genes are given only for firm matches. Size is omitted from some rows. Given values are once, few, many or a class for expanded clones.

V: TRBV5-4
D: TRBD1
J: TRBJ2-7
size: -
CDR3: CASSQGQGRIYEQYF
DNA: TGTGCCAGCAGCCAAGGACAGGGGCGAATTTACGAGCAGTACTTC

V: TRBV9
D: TRBD2
J: TRBJ2-1
size: -
CDR3: CASSVEARAGGADNEQFF
DNA: TGTGCCAGCAGCGTAGAAGCTAGAGCGGGGGGGGCGGACAATGAGCAGTTCTTC

V: TRBV7-8
D: TRBD1
J: TRBJ1-1
size: once
CDR3: CASSLRQGQLLNTEAFF
DNA: TGTGCCAGCAGCTTAAGGCAGGGACAGCTTTTGAACACTGAAGCTTTCTTT

V: TRBV6-5
D: -
J: TRBJ1-6
size: -
CDR3: CASSFSTGDNSPLHF
DNA: TGTGCCAGCAGTTTTTCGACAGGTGATAATTCACCCCTCCACTTT

V: TRBV18
D: TRBD1
J: TRBJ1-1
size: -
CDR3: CASSPGQGGNTEAFF
DNA: TGTGCCAGCTCACCCGGACAGGGCGGGAACACTGAAGCTTTCTTT

V: TRBV28
D: -
J: TRBJ1-4
size: -
CDR3: CASSLAEKLFF
DNA: TGTGCCAGCAGCCTAGCTGAAAAACTGTTTTTT

V: TRBV7-8
D: TRBD2
J: TRBJ2-3
size: -
CDR3: CASSPTGLAGGPGKSTDTQYF
DNA: TGTGCCAGCAGCCCCACCGGACTAGCGGGGGGGCCAGGCAAGAGCACAGATACGCAGTATTTT

V: TRBV5-4
D: -
J: TRBJ1-2
size: -
CDR3: CASSATGRDYGYTF
DNA: TGTGCCAGCAGCGCCACAGGGAGGGACTATGGCTACACCTTC

V: TRBV7-2
D: -
J: TRBJ2-7
size: -
CDR3: CASSFRQVNEQYF
DNA: TGTGCCAGCAGCTTTCGACAGGTTAACGAGCAGTACTTC

V: TRBV5-1
D: -
J: TRBJ2-5
size: once
CDR3: CASSLTGPETQYF
DNA: TGCGCCAGCAGCTTGACAGGGCCAGAGACCCAGTACTTC

V: TRBV6-1
D: -
J: TRBJ1-5
size: -
CDR3: CASTVYSNQPQHF
DNA: TGTGCCAGCACAGTTTATAGCAATCAGCCCCAGCATTTT

V: TRBV7-8
D: TRBD2
J: TRBJ2-3
size: -
CDR3: CASSYSGVGLDTQYF
DNA: TGTGCCAGCAGCTATAGCGGGGTAGGGTTAGATACGCAGTATTTT

V: TRBV5-1
D: TRBD1
J: TRBJ2-7
size: -
CDR3: CASSFGQGVSEQYF
DNA: TGCGCCAGCAGCTTCGGACAGGGAGTCAGCGAGCAGTACTTC

V: TRBV10-3
D: TRBD1
J: TRBJ1-6
size: -
CDR3: CAISESRGQGGSPLHF
DNA: TGTGCCATCAGTGAGTCAAGGGGACAGGGAGGGTCACCCCTCCACTTT

V: TRBV7-2
D: -
J: TRBJ2-3
size: -
CDR3: CASSLGSGGGTDTQYF
DNA: TGTGCCAGCAGCTTAGGTAGCGGTGGGGGCACAGATACGCAGTATTTT

V: TRBV2
D: -
J: TRBJ2-2
size: -
CDR3: CASSEELRAGELFF
DNA: TGTGCCAGCAGTGAGGAGTTGAGGGCCGGGGAGCTGTTTTTT

V: TRBV2
D: TRBD2
J: TRBJ2-5
size: once
CDR3: CASRDRLAGGQETQYF
DNA: TGTGCCAGCCGGGATAGACTAGCGGGGGGGCAAGAGACCCAGTACTTC

V: TRBV14
D: TRBD2
J: TRBJ2-5
size: -
CDR3: CASSWGLAETQYF
DNA: TGTGCCAGCAGCTGGGGACTAGCCGAGACCCAGTACTTC

V: TRBV12-5
D: -
J: TRBJ1-1
size: once
CDR3: CASGRLSGPMNTEAFF
DNA: TGTGCTAGTGGCCGTCTATCTGGGCCAATGAACACTGAAGCTTTCTTT

V: TRBV27
D: TRBD1
J: TRBJ2-7
size: -
CDR3: CASRTGGSYEQYF
DNA: TGTGCCAGCAGGACAGGGGGCTCCTACGAGCAGTACTTC

V: TRBV28
D: -
J: TRBJ2-3
size: -
CDR3: CASSPESWAVGVSTDTQYF
DNA: TGTGCCAGCAGTCCCGAGAGTTGGGCAGTTGGTGTTAGCACAGATACGCAGTATTTT

V: TRBV15
D: TRBD1
J: TRBJ1-4
size: -
CDR3: CATSRDLGQGDEKLFF
DNA: TGTGCCACCAGCAGAGATCTAGGACAGGGGGATGAAAAACTGTTTTTT

V: TRBV11-3
D: -
J: TRBJ2-1
size: -
CDR3: CASSLDPGVPYNEQFF
DNA: TGTGCCAGCAGCTTAGACCCAGGGGTCCCCTACAATGAGCAGTTCTTC

V: TRBV5-5
D: -
J: TRBJ2-1
size: once
CDR3: CASSLGGAIHEQFF
DNA: TGTGCCAGCAGCTTGGGCGGGGCCATCCATGAGCAGTTCTTC

V: TRBV7-3
D: TRBD1
J: TRBJ2-1
size: -
CDR3: CASSFRTGGPSEQFF
DNA: TGTGCCAGCAGCTTCAGGACAGGGGGCCCAAGTGAGCAGTTCTTC

V: TRBV4-2
D: TRBD2
J: TRBJ2-7
size: once
CDR3: CASSLDERGIYEQYF
DNA: TGTGCCAGCAGCCTTGACGAGCGGGGGATCTACGAGCAGTACTTC

V: TRBV7-9
D: TRBD1
J: TRBJ2-1
size: -
CDR3: CASSSQGALYNEQFF
DNA: TGTGCCAGCAGTTCACAGGGGGCGCTTTACAATGAGCAGTTCTTC

V: TRBV5-1
D: -
J: TRBJ2-3
size: -
CDR3: CASSLDLSGAASTDTQYF
DNA: TGCGCCAGCAGCTTGGATTTAAGTGGGGCCGCGTCGACAGATACGCAGTATTTT

V: TRBV5-1
D: TRBD2
J: TRBJ2-2
size: -
CDR3: CASCRTSGASNTGELFF
DNA: TGCGCCAGCTGCAGGACTAGCGGGGCCTCGAACACCGGGGAGCTGTTTTTT

V: TRBV7-9
D: -
J: TRBJ1-3
size: -
CDR3: CASSPFPLASVAPGNTIYF
DNA: TGTGCCAGCAGCCCTTTTCCCCTCGCATCGGTCGCCCCTGGAAACACCATATATTTT

V: TRBV7-2
D: -
J: TRBJ2-1
size: -
CDR3: CASSLSGEQFF
DNA: TGTGCCAGCAGCTTGAGTGGTGAGCAGTTCTTC

V: TRBV29-1
D: TRBD2
J: TRBJ2-7
size: once
CDR3: CSVHSGEYEQYF
DNA: TGCAGCGTTCATAGCGGGGAGTACGAGCAGTACTTC

V: TRBV5-6
D: TRBD1
J: TRBJ1-6
size: once
CDR3: CASSSRDRGYNSPLHF
DNA: TGTGCCAGCAGCTCCCGAGACAGGGGTTATAATTCACCCCTCCACTTT

V: TRBV9
D: TRBD2
J: TRBJ2-1
size: -
CDR3: CASSAGLAGARSYNEQFF
DNA: TGTGCCAGCAGCGCGGGACTAGCGGGGGCCCGCTCCTACAATGAGCAGTTCTTC

V: TRBV9
D: -
J: TRBJ1-1
size: -
CDR3: CASSVEFRDTEAFF
DNA: TGTGCCAGCAGCGTAGAGTTCAGGGACACTGAAGCTTTCTTT

V: TRBV29-1
D: -
J: TRBJ1-2
size: -
CDR3: CSARMWRQELNYGYTF
DNA: TGCAGCGCCCGAATGTGGCGCCAGGAACTTAACTATGGCTACACCTTC

V: TRBV29-1
D: -
J: TRBJ2-1
size: once
CDR3: CSVDGQTNNEQFF
DNA: TGCAGCGTTGACGGACAGACAAACAATGAGCAGTTCTTC

V: TRBV2
D: -
J: TRBJ1-6
size: -
CDR3: CASRPVGSRSSYNSPLHF
DNA: TGTGCCAGCAGGCCCGTGGGGAGTCGGAGCTCCTATAATTCACCCCTCCACTTT

V: TRBV7-7
D: TRBD2
J: TRBJ2-5
size: -
CDR3: CASSLVGTSGGETQYF
DNA: TGTGCTAGCAGCTTAGTCGGGACTAGCGGGGGGGAGACCCAGTACTTC

V: TRBV19
D: TRBD1
J: TRBJ2-2
size: -
CDR3: CASSRDRNTGELFF
DNA: TGTGCCAGTAGTAGGGACAGGAACACCGGGGAGCTGTTTTTT

V: TRBV6-5
D: -
J: TRBJ1-4
size: -
CDR3: CASSRLTATNEKLFF
DNA: TGTGCCAGCAGCCGTCTGACAGCAACTAATGAAAAACTGTTTTTT

V: TRBV5-1
D: -
J: TRBJ2-5
size: -
CDR3: CASSLARGETQYF
DNA: TGCGCCAGCAGCTTGGCCCGGGGGGAGACCCAGTACTTC

V: TRBV5-1
D: TRBD1
J: TRBJ2-3
size: -
CDR3: CASSLVPGQGTDTQYF
DNA: TGCGCCAGCAGCTTGGTACCCGGACAGGGCACAGATACGCAGTATTTT

V: TRBV10-1
D: TRBD1
J: TRBJ1-1
size: -
CDR3: CASGRRTGTGGLNTEAFF
DNA: TGCGCCAGCGGAAGACGAACCGGGACAGGGGGTCTGAACACTGAAGCTTTCTTT

V: TRBV5-4
D: TRBD1
J: TRBJ1-2
size: -
CDR3: CASRDRGLPNYGYTF
DNA: TGTGCCAGTCGGGACAGGGGGCTCCCTAACTATGGCTACACCTTC

V: TRBV5-1
D: TRBD1
J: TRBJ1-2
size: -
CDR3: CASRSGTGDHYGYTF
DNA: TGCGCCAGCAGGTCCGGGACAGGGGACCACTATGGCTACACCTTC

V: TRBV25-1
D: -
J: TRBJ1-1
size: few
CDR3: CASSEYGGTEAFF
DNA: TGTGCCAGCAGTGAATACGGGGGCACTGAAGCTTTCTTT

V: TRBV6-1
D: -
J: TRBJ2-7
size: -
CDR3: CASVWGGDRREQYF
DNA: TGTGCCAGCGTTTGGGGCGGCGATCGACGCGAGCAGTACTTC

V: TRBV7-6
D: -
J: TRBJ1-5
size: -
CDR3: CASSFEGGQPQHF
DNA: TGTGCCAGCAGCTTTGAAGGGGGTCAGCCCCAGCATTTT